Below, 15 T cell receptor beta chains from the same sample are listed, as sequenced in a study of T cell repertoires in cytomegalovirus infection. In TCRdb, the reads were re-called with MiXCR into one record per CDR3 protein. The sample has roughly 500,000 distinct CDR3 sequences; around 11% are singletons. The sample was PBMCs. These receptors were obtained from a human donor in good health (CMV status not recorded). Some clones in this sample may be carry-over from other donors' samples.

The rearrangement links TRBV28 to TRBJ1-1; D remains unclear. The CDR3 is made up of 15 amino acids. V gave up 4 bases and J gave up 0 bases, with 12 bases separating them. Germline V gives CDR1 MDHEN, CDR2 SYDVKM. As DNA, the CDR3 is TGTGCCAGCAGTTACCGAAGCTCCGTGAACACTGAAGCTTTCTTT. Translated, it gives CASSYRSSVNTEAFF.

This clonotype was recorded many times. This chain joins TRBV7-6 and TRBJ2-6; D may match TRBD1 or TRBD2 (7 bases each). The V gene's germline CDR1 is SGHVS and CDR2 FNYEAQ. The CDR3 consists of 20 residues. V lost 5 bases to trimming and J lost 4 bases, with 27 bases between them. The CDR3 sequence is CASSPLGRGPRVSGANVLTF. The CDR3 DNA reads TGTGCCAGCAGCCCCCTAGGGAGGGGGCCCAGGGTATCGGGGGCCAACGTCCTGACTTTC.

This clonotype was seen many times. CDR3 sequence: CASSQFRQGSNQPQHF. CDR3 in DNA: TGTGCCAGCAGCCAATTCAGACAGGGAAGCAATCAGCCCCAGCATTTT. The chain has TRBV4-2 and TRBJ1-5; TRBD1 matches 7 bases. Germline lookup yields CDR1 LGHNA and CDR2 YNFKEQ. The CDR3 is made up of 16 amino acids. Trimming at V came to 2 bases and at J to 1 base, leaving 5 bases not matched to a gene.

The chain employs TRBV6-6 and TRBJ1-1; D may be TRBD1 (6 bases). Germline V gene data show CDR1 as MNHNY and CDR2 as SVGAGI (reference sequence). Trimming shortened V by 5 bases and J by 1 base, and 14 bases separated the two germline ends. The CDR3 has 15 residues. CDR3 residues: CASSGEGGANTEAFF. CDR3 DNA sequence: TGTGCCAGCAGTGGAGAGGGGGGGGCGAACACTGAAGCTTTCTTT.

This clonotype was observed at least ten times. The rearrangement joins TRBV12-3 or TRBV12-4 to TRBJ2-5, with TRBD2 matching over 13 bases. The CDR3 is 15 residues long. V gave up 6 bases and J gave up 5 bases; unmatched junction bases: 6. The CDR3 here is CASSPGLAGVETQYF. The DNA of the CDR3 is TGTGCCAGCAGCCCAGGACTAGCGGGAGTGGAGACCCAGTACTTC.

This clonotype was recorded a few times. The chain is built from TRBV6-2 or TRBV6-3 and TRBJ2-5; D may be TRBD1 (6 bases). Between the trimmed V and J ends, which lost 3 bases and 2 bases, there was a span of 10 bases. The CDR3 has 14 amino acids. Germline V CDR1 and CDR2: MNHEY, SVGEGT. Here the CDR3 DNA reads TGTGCCAGCAGTTATGCTACAGGGCAAGAGACCCAGTACTTC. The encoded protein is CASSYATGQETQYF.

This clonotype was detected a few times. CDR3 sequence reads: CASSPTSKDYEQYF. The CDR3 DNA reads TGTGCCAGCTCGCCGACTAGTAAGGACTACGAGCAGTACTTC. The chain has TRBV18 and TRBJ2-7; perhaps TRBD2 as D (6 bases). CDR1 is KGHSH and CDR2 is LQKENI in the germline V gene. The CDR3 has 14 amino acids. The V end lost 6 bases, the J end lost 3 bases, and 15 bases lay between the germline ends.

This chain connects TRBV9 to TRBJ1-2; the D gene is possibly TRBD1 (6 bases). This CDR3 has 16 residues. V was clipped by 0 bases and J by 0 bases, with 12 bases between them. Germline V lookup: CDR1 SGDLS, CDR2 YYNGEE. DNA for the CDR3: TGTGCCAGCAGCGTAGCGGACAGCTTTTCTAACTATGGCTACACCTTC. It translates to CASSVADSFSNYGYTF.

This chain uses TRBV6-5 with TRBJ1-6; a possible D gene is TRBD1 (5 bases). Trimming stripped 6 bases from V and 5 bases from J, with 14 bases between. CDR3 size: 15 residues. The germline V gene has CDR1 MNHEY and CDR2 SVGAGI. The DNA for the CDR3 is TGTGCCAGCAGATACAGGTGGAGAGATAATTCACCCCTCCACTTT. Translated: CASRYRWRDNSPLHF.

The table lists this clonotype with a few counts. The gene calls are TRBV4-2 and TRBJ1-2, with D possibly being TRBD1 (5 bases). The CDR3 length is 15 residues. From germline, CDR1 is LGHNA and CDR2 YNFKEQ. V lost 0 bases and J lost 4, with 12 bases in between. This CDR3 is CASSQESGGAYGYTF. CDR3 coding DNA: TGTGCCAGCAGCCAAGAATCTGGGGGAGCCTATGGCTACACCTTC.

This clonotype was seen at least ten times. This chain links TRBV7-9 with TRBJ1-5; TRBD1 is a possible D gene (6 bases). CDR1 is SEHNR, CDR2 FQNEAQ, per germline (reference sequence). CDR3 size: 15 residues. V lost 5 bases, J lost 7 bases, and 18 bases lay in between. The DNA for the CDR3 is TGTGCCAGCAGCCCGGACGGGACACCCAACCAGCCCCAGCATTTT. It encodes CASSPDGTPNQPQHF.

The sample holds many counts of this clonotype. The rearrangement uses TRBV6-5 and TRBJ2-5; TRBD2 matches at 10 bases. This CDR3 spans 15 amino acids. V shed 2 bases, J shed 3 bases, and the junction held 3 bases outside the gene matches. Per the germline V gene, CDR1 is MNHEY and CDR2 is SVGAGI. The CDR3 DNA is TGTGCCAGCAGTTACCCCAGCGGGGGGGAAGAGACCCAGTACTTC. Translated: CASSYPSGGEETQYF.

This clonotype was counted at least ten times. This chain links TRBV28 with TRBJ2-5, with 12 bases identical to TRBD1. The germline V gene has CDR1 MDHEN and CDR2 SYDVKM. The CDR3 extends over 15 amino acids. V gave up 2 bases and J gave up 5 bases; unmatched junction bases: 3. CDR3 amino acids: CASSLGTGGLETQYF. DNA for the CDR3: TGTGCCAGCAGTTTAGGGACAGGGGGCCTTGAGACCCAGTACTTC.

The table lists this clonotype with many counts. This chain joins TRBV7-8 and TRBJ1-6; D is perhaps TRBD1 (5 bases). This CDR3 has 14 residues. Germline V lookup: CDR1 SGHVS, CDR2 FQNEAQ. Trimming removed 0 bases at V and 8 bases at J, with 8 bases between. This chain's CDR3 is CASSLARADSPLHF. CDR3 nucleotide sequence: TGTGCCAGCAGCTTAGCCAGGGCCGATTCACCCCTCCACTTT. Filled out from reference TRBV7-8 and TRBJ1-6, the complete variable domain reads GAGVSQSPRYKVAKRGQDVALRCDPISGHVSLFWYQQALGQGPEFLTYFQNEAQLDKSGLPSDRFFAERPEGSVSTLKIQRTQQEDSAVYLCASSLARADSPLHFGNGTRLTVT.

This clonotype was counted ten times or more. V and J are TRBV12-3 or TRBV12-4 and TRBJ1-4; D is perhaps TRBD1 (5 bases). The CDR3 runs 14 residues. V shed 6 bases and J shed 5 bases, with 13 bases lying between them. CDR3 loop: CASRHGTANEKLFF. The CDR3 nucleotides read TGTGCCAGCAGACATGGGACGGCGAATGAAAAACTGTTTTTT.